This TCR beta chain was identified in a study of radiotherapy plus CTLA-4 blockade in lung cancer. Study-level information: Of all patients, under 20% responded objectively and 25% to 40% showed disease control.

Per germline, CDR1 SGHNT and CDR2 YYREEE (reference sequence). Between the trimmed V and J ends, which lost 2 bases and 7 bases, there was a span of 10 bases. The CDR3 runs 13 residues. In chemo-refractory metastatic non-small-cell lung cancer, patients got ipilimumab CTLA-4 blockade together with focal radiation. This clone was seen a handful of times. Its antigen is not known. Libraries were prepared by immunoSEQ multiplex PCR; TCRdb keeps only in-frame clonotypes and omits some of them. The table records around 82,000 clones, 78% of them present only once. Study findings and constraints: With interferon-beta, early dynamics of blood T cell clones were reported to best predict response. Subsequent to radiotherapy plus ipilimumab, tumor-derived TCR clones underwent expansion in blood.

The chain joins TRBV5-4 to TRBJ1-3; a possible D gene is TRBD1 (6 bases). The receptor was derived from a human donor with non-small cell lung cancer whose response to radiotherapy plus ipilimumab could not be evaluated. Some clones in this sample may be carry-over from other donors' samples. Sequencing used peripheral blood, obtained from a patient treated with radiotherapy plus ipilimumab. CDR3 DNA: TGTGCCAGCAGCTTCCAGGGGAGCAACACCATATATTTT. This translates into CASSFQGSNTIYF. Combining the CDR3 with reference TRBV5-4 and TRBJ1-3 gives the whole variable domain ETGVTQSPTHLIKTRGQQVTLRCSSQSGHNTVSWYQQALGQGPQFIFQYYREEENGRGNFPPRFSGLQFPNYSSELNVNALELDDSALYLCASSFQGSNTIYFGEGSWLTVV.